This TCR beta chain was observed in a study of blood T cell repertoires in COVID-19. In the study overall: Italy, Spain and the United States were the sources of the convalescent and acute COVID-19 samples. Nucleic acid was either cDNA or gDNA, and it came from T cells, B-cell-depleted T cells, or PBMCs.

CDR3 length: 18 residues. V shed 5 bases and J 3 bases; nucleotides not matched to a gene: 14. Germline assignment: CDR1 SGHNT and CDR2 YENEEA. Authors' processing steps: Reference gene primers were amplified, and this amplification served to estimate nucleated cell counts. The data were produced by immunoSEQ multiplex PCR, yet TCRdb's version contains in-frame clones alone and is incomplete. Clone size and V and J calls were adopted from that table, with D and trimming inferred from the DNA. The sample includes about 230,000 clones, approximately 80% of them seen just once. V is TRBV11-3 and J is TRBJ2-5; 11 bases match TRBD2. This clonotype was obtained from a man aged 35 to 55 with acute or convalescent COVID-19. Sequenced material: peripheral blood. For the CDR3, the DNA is TGTGCCAGCAGCCGAGGGCTCGGGTTGGGACTAGCGGAAGAGACCCAGTACTTC. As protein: CASSRGLGLGLAEETQYF. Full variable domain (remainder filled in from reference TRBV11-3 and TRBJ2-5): EAGVVQSPRYKIIEKKQPVAFWCNPISGHNTLYWYLQNLGQGPELLIRYENEEAVDDSQLPKDRFSAERLKGVDSTLKIQPAELGDSAVYLCASSRGLGLGLAEETQYFGPGTRLLVL.